This record covers a single TCR beta chain. This entry belongs to a study of shared T cell receptors in the human thymus. Per the germline V gene, CDR1 is SNHLY and CDR2 is FYNNEI. This CDR3 is 14 amino acids long. Trimming removed 3 bases from V and 6 bases from J; junction bases left unmatched: 7. Produced via immunoSEQ multiplex PCR; TCRdb's table is partial and in-frame only. Of approximately 760,000 clones listed, 80% to 90% are singletons. The data were also submitted as part of a second study, on human thymus T cells. That study adds: The thymus was resected at corrective cardiac surgery. As related research reported, thymic repertoires overlapped highly among unrelated individuals.

This sequence originates from a girl under three years old with a congenital heart defect. Sequenced input: thymocytes. The chain has TRBV2 and TRBJ2-7; 8 bases are a match to TRBD1. This CDR3 is CASSDRDRGGEQYF. In DNA, the CDR3 is TGTGCCAGCAGTGACAGAGACAGGGGAGGCGAGCAGTACTTC. The variable domain in full, completed from reference TRBV2 and TRBJ2-7, reads EPEVTQTPSHQVTQMGQEVILRCVPISNHLYFYWYRQILGQKVEFLVSFYNNEISEKSEIFDDQFSVERPDGSNFTLKIRSTKLEDSAMYFCASSDRDRGGEQYFGPGTRLTVT.